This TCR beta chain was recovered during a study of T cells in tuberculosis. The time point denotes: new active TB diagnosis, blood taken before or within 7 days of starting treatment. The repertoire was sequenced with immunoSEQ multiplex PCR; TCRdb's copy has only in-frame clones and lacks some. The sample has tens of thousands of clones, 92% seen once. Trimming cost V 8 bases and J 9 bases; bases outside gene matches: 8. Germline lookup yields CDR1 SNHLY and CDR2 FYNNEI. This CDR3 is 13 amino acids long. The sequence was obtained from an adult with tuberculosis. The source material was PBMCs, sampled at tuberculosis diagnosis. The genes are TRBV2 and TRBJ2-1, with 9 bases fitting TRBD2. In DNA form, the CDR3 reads TGTGCCAGCGATGCGGGGGGGCTATCTGAGCAGTTCTTC. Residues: CASDAGGLSEQFF. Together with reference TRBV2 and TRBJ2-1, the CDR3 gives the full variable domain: EPEVTQTPSHQVTQMGQEVILRCVPISNHLYFYWYRQILGQKVEFLVSFYNNEISEKSEIFDDQFSVERPDGSNFTLKIRSTKLEDSAMYFCASDAGGLSEQFFGPGTRLTVL.